Listed below are T cell receptor beta chains from one sample, sequenced in a study of cytomegalovirus exposure and HLA in healthy donors. Profiling relied on immunoSEQ multiplex PCR, and the TCRdb table lists in-frame clones only, not all of them. The sample lists more than 95,000 clones; 78% were seen once. Sequenced sample: PBMCs. These receptors all stem from a woman in her thirties or forties in good health and CMV-seronegative. The CDR3 runs from the conserved cysteine through the conserved F or W. D genes are given only for firm matches. Clone size, where shown, is once, few, many, or a class for clones that have expanded.

clone_size: -
v_call: TRBV28
j_call: TRBJ1-2
d_call: -
cdr3_aa: CASSRAGTLNYGYTF
cdr3_nt: TGTGCCAGCAGTAGAGCCGGGACTCTTAACTATGGCTACACCTTC

clone_size: -
v_call: TRBV27
j_call: TRBJ2-7
d_call: -
cdr3_aa: CASSLSGSPVFGYEQYF
cdr3_nt: TGTGCCAGCAGTCTCTCAGGGTCCCCCGTTTTTGGCTACGAGCAGTACTTC

clone_size: -
v_call: TRBV19
j_call: TRBJ2-7
d_call: TRBD1
cdr3_aa: CASTTQGASEQYF
cdr3_nt: TGTGCCAGTACTACTCAGGGGGCAAGTGAGCAGTACTTC

clone_size: -
v_call: TRBV29-1
j_call: TRBJ2-7
d_call: TRBD2
cdr3_aa: CSARGTSGASIEQYF
cdr3_nt: TGCAGCGCGAGGGGGACTAGCGGGGCCTCGATCGAGCAGTACTTC

clone_size: few
v_call: TRBV25-1
j_call: TRBJ2-7
d_call: TRBD1
cdr3_aa: CASSLPGTGYEQYF
cdr3_nt: TGTGCCAGCAGTCTCCCCGGGACAGGCTACGAGCAGTACTTC

clone_size: few
v_call: TRBV5-1
j_call: TRBJ2-5
d_call: TRBD2
cdr3_aa: CASSLGLAGIQETQYF
cdr3_nt: TGCGCCAGCAGCTTGGGGCTAGCGGGAATCCAAGAGACCCAGTACTTC

clone_size: -
v_call: TRBV7-2
j_call: TRBJ2-5
d_call: -
cdr3_aa: CASSQGGGGSYQETQYF
cdr3_nt: TGTGCCAGCAGCCAAGGGGGTGGCGGAAGTTACCAAGAGACCCAGTACTTC

clone_size: -
v_call: TRBV6-6
j_call: TRBJ2-1
d_call: TRBD1
cdr3_aa: CASNQPGQGLNEQFF
cdr3_nt: TGTGCCAGCAATCAACCGGGACAGGGACTCAATGAGCAGTTCTTC

clone_size: -
v_call: TRBV4-1
j_call: TRBJ2-7
d_call: -
cdr3_aa: CASAQARGSSYEQYF
cdr3_nt: TGCGCCAGCGCCCAAGCAAGGGGCAGCTCCTACGAGCAGTACTTC

clone_size: -
v_call: TRBV11-2
j_call: TRBJ1-2
d_call: TRBD1
cdr3_aa: CASSSTGRYGYTF
cdr3_nt: TGTGCCAGCAGCTCGACAGGGCGGTATGGCTACACCTTC

clone_size: -
v_call: TRBV30
j_call: TRBJ1-1
d_call: TRBD1
cdr3_aa: CAWSVLGQEAFF
cdr3_nt: TGTGCCTGGAGTGTACTGGGACAGGAAGCTTTCTTT

clone_size: -
v_call: TRBV6-1
j_call: TRBJ2-3
d_call: -
cdr3_aa: CASVFTAGTQYF
cdr3_nt: TGTGCCAGCGTTTTTACTGCTGGTACGCAGTATTTT

clone_size: few
v_call: TRBV7-9
j_call: TRBJ2-7
d_call: -
cdr3_aa: CSSSLGGALLLAGEQYF
cdr3_nt: TGTTCCAGCAGCTTAGGAGGTGCGCTCCTTTTGGCGGGCGAGCAGTACTTC

clone_size: once
v_call: TRBV5-1
j_call: TRBJ2-4
d_call: -
cdr3_aa: CASSFDRAKNIQYF
cdr3_nt: TGCGCCAGCAGCTTTGACAGAGCCAAAAACATTCAGTACTTC

clone_size: -
v_call: TRBV7-9
j_call: TRBJ2-1
d_call: TRBD2
cdr3_aa: CASSLVGRTSGVSYNEQFF
cdr3_nt: TGTGCCAGCAGCTTAGTAGGTAGGACTAGCGGGGTCTCCTACAATGAGCAGTTCTTC

clone_size: -
v_call: TRBV19
j_call: TRBJ2-3
d_call: TRBD2
cdr3_aa: CASSPHLRDYKDTQYF
cdr3_nt: TGTGCCAGTAGTCCTCACCTCCGGGACTACAAAGATACGCAGTATTTT

clone_size: -
v_call: TRBV18
j_call: TRBJ2-7
d_call: -
cdr3_aa: CASSAPIAALGEQYF
cdr3_nt: TGTGCCAGCTCAGCGCCTATAGCAGCACTAGGCGAGCAGTACTTC

clone_size: -
v_call: TRBV29-1
j_call: TRBJ2-1
d_call: -
cdr3_aa: CSVPGGLEQFF
cdr3_nt: TGCAGCGTCCCAGGAGGGCTTGAGCAGTTCTTC

clone_size: -
v_call: TRBV9
j_call: TRBJ2-2
d_call: -
cdr3_aa: CASSVFPTTQDTGELFF
cdr3_nt: TGTGCCAGCAGCGTATTCCCTACCACCCAAGACACCGGGGAGCTGTTTTTT

clone_size: -
v_call: TRBV27
j_call: TRBJ2-3
d_call: TRBD2
cdr3_aa: CASSSPGLAQDTQYF
cdr3_nt: TGTGCCAGCAGTTCACCGGGACTAGCGCAAGATACGCAGTATTTT